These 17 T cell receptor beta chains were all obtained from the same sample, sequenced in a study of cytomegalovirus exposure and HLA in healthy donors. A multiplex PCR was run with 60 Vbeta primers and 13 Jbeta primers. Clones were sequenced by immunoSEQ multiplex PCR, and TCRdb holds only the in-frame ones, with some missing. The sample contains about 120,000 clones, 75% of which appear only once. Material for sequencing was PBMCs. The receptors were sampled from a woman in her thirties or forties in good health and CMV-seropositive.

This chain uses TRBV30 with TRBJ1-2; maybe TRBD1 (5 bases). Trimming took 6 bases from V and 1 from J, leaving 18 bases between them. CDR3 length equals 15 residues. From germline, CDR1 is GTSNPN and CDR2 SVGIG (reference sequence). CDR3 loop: CACSSWAGINYGYTF. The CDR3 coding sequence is TGTGCCTGTTCTTCCTGGGCAGGGATTAACTATGGCTACACCTTC.

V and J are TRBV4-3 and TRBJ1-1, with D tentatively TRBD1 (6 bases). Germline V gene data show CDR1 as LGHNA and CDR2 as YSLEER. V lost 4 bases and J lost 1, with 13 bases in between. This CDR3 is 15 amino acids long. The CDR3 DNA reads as TGCGCCAGCAGCCCTCAAGACAGGAGGAACACTGAAGCTTTCTTT. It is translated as CASSPQDRRNTEAFF.

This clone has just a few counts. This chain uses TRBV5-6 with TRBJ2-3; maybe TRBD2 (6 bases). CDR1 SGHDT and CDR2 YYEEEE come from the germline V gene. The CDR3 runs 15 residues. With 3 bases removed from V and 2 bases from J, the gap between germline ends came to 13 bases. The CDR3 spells CASSWTTRNTDTQYF. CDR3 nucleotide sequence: TGTGCCAGCAGCTGGACTACACGAAACACAGATACGCAGTATTTT.

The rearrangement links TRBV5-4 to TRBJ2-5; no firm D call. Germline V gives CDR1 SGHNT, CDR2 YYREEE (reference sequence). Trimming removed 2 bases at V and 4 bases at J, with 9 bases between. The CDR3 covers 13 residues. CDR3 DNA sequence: TGTGCCAGCAGCTTATTTGGAGCAGAGACCCAGTACTTC. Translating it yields CASSLFGAETQYF. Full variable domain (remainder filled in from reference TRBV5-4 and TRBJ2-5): ETGVTQSPTHLIKTRGQQVTLRCSSQSGHNTVSWYQQALGQGPQFIFQYYREEENGRGNFPPRFSGLQFPNYSSELNVNALELDDSALYLCASSLFGAETQYFGPGTRLLVL.

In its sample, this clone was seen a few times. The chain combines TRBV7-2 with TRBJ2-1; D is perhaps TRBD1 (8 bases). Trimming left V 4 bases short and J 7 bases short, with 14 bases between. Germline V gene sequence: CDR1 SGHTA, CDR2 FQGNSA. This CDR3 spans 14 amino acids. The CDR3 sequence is CASSSGQGGNEQFF. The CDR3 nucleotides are TGTGCCAGCAGCTCCGGACAGGGAGGGAATGAGCAGTTCTTC.

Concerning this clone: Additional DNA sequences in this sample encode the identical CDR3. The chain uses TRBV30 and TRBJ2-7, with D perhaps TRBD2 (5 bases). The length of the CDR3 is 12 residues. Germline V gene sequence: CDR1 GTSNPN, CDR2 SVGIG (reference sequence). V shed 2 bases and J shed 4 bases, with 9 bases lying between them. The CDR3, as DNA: TGTGCCTGGAGTCGAGGGTCGTACGAGCAGTACTTC. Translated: CAWSRGSYEQYF.

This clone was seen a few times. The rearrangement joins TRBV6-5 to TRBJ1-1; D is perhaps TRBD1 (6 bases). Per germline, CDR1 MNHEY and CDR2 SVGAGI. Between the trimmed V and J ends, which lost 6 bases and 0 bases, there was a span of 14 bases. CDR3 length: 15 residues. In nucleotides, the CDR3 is TGTGCCAGCAGGCCCGAAGACAGGATGAACACTGAAGCTTTCTTT. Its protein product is CASRPEDRMNTEAFF.

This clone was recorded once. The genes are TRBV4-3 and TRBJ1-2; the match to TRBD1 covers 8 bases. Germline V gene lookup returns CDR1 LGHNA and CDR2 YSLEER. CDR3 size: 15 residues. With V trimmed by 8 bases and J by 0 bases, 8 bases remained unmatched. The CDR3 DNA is TGCGCCAGCCGAGGACAGGGAAGCACTAACTATGGCTACACCTTC. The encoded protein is CASRGQGSTNYGYTF.

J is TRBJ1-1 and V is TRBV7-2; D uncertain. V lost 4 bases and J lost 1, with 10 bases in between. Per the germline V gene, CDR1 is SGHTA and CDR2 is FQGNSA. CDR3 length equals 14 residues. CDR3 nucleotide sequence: TGTGCCAGCAGCTCTAACTTTAGGAACACTGAAGCTTTCTTT. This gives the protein CASSSNFRNTEAFF.

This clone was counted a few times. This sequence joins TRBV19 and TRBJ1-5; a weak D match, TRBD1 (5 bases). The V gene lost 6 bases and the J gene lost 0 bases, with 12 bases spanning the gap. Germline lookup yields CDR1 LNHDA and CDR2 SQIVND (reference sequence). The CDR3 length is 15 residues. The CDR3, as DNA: TGTGCCAGTAGACCTCAGGGCTATAGCAATCAGCCCCAGCATTTT. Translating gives CASRPQGYSNQPQHF.

The CDR3 DNA reads TGTGCCAGAAGCTTGGTATTAGCGGGGGTGTCCCGCACAGATACGCAGTATTTT. Protein product: CARSLVLAGVSRTDTQYF. The V and J genes are TRBV5-3 and TRBJ2-3; the match to TRBD2 covers 9 bases. TRBV5-3 carries the ORF label, with uncertain function. CDR3 size: 18 residues. V shed 0 bases, J shed 1 base, and the junction held 9 bases outside the gene matches.

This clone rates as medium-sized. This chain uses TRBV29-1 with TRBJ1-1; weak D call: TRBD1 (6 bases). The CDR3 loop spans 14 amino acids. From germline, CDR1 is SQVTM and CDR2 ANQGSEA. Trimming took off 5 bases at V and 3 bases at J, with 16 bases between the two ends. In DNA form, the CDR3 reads TGCAGCGTTCAGGGGAGGGCTGTGTACACTGAAGCTTTCTTT. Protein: CSVQGRAVYTEAFF.

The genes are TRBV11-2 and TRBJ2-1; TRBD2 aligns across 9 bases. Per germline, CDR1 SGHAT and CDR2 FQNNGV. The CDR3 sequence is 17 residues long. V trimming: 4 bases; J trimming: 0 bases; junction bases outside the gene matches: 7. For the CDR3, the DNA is TGTGCCAGCAGCTGGTACTGGCGGGAGGGCTCCTACAATGAGCAGTTCTTC. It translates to CASSWYWREGSYNEQFF. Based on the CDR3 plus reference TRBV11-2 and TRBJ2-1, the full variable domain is EAGVAQSPRYKIIEKRQSVAFWCNPISGHATLYWYQQILGQGPKLLIQFQNNGVVDDSQLPKDRFSAERLKGVDSTLKIQPAKLEDSAVYLCASSWYWREGSYNEQFFGPGTRLTVL.

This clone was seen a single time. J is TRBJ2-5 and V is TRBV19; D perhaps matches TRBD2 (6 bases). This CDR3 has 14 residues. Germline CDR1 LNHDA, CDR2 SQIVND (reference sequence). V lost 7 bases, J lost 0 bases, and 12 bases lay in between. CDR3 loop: CASTEGMYQETQYF. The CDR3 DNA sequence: TGTGCCAGTACGGAGGGGATGTACCAAGAGACCCAGTACTTC.

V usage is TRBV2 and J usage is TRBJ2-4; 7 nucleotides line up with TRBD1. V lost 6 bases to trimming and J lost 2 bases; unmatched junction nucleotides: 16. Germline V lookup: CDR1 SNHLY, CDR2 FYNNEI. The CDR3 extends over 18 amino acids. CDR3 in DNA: TGTGCCAGCAGGAAAGACAGGGCCGTCCATCCAACCAAAAACATTCAGTACTTC. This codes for CASRKDRAVHPTKNIQYF. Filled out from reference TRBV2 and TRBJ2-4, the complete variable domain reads EPEVTQTPSHQVTQMGQEVILRCVPISNHLYFYWYRQILGQKVEFLVSFYNNEISEKSEIFDDQFSVERPDGSNFTLKIRSTKLEDSAMYFCASRKDRAVHPTKNIQYFGAGTRLSVL.

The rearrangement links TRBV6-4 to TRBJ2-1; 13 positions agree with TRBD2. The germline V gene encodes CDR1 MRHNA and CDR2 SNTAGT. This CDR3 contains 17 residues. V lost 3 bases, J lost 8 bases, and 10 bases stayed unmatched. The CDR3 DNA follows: TGTGCCAGCAGTGAACGTCCACTAGCGGGGGGGAGCGATGAGCAGTTCTTC. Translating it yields CASSERPLAGGSDEQFF.

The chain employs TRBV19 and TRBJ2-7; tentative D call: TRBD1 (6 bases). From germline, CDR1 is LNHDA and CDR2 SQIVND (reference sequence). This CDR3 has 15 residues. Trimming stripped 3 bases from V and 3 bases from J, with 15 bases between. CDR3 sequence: CASSIHGDRLYEQYF. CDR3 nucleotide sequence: TGTGCCAGTAGTATCCATGGCGACAGGCTCTACGAGCAGTACTTC.